A single sample is the source of the 27 T cell receptor beta chains below, sequenced in a study of T-cell memory formation after mild COVID-19. One entry per CDR3 protein, called by TCRdb with MiXCR from the 5' RACE reads. The sample contains 400,000 to 550,000 distinct CDR3 sequences, approximately 23% of which appear only once. Sequencing used PBMCs or a T cell subset sorted from them (not recorded which). The origin of the receptors is an adult woman who had mild COVID-19 (a few samples of this study predate the infection). Cell type and time point are not known.

A few counts support this clonotype. The chain has TRBV5-1 and TRBJ2-7; TRBD1 matches 8 bases. Per germline, CDR1 SGHRS and CDR2 YFSETQ. The CDR3 extends over 15 amino acids. J lost 6 bases, V lost 4 bases, and 12 bases had no gene match. The CDR3 protein is CASSPRQGISGEQYF. CDR3 DNA: TGCGCCAGCAGCCCCCGACAGGGGATATCTGGCGAGCAGTACTTC.

This clonotype has ten or more counts. The chain recombines TRBV7-2 with TRBJ1-2; tentatively, D is TRBD1 (6 bases). Trimming shortened V by 0 bases and J by 0 bases, and 8 bases separated the two germline ends. Germline values: CDR1 SGHTA, CDR2 FQGNSA. This CDR3 comprises 15 residues. CDR3 in DNA: TGTGCCAGCAGCTTAGCGGGGGGCGCTAACTATGGCTACACCTTC. Translation gives CASSLAGGANYGYTF. Together with reference TRBV7-2 and TRBJ1-2, the CDR3 gives the full variable domain: GAGVSQSPSNKVTEKGKDVELRCDPISGHTALYWYRQSLGQGLEFLIYFQGNSAPDKSGLPSDRFSAERTGGSVSTLTIQRTQQEDSAVYLCASSLAGGANYGYTFGSGTRLTVV.

This clonotype was seen a handful of times. This chain uses TRBV3-1 with TRBJ1-1, with D tentatively TRBD1 (6 bases). V dropped 1 base and J dropped 5 bases, with 11 bases sitting between them. CDR3 length: 14 amino acids. Germline assignment: CDR1 LGHDT and CDR2 YNNKEL (reference sequence). CDR3 bases: TGTGCCAGCAGCCAAGTACAGGGATGGACTGAAGCTTTCTTT. Translated, it gives CASSQVQGWTEAFF.

V usage is TRBV7-9 and J usage is TRBJ1-2; D remains ambiguous. CDR3 length: 14 residues. The V end lost 5 bases, the J end lost 4 bases, and 14 bases lay between the germline ends. CDR1 and CDR2 from the germline V gene are SEHNR and FQNEAQ (reference sequence). Written as DNA, the CDR3 is TGTGCCAGCAGCCCCAGAGTCGGGATCTATGGCTACACCTTC. Translation gives CASSPRVGIYGYTF.

This chain uses TRBV24-1 with TRBJ2-1, with TRBD2 identical over 7 bases. Germline assignment: CDR1 KGHDR and CDR2 SFDVKD. The CDR3 runs 16 residues. The ends lost 3 bases at V and 3 bases at J; junction bases unmatched: 7. In nucleotides, the CDR3 is TGTGCCACCAGTGATGGGGGGGGAGGAATCTACAATGAGCAGTTCTTC. Its translation: CATSDGGGGIYNEQFF.

The genes are TRBV24-1 and TRBJ2-6, with D maybe TRBD1 (5 bases). Germline V gene sequence: CDR1 KGHDR, CDR2 SFDVKD. V was pared by 3 bases and J by 0 bases, with 5 bases between. The CDR3 covers 15 residues. The CDR3 DNA sequence: TGTGCCACCAGTGATCAGGGCTCTGGGGCCAACGTCCTGACTTTC. Its translation: CATSDQGSGANVLTF.

The chain is built from TRBV5-1 and TRBJ2-5; TRBD2 matches at 7 bases. This CDR3 has 14 residues. Germline V gene sequence: CDR1 SGHRS, CDR2 YFSETQ. The V segment lost 0 bases and the J segment 5 bases; nucleotides outside the gene matches: 4. The CDR3 DNA reads TGCGCCAGCAGCTTGGGGACTAGACAGGAGACCCAGTACTTC. This gives the protein CASSLGTRQETQYF.

The rearrangement uses TRBV4-3 and TRBJ1-2, with 11 bases fitting TRBD1. The CDR3 is made up of 18 amino acids. V trimming: 5 bases; J trimming: 4 bases; junction bases outside the gene matches: 15. Germline CDR1 LGHNA, CDR2 YSLEER. In nucleotides, the CDR3 is TGCGCCAGCAGCTCACCGCGGGGGACAGGGGGACTTTTCTATGGCTACACCTTC. It encodes CASSSPRGTGGLFYGYTF.

This clonotype showed up just a few times. This chain joins TRBV4-1 and TRBJ1-5, with D possibly TRBD1 on 5 matching bases. The V and J ends lost 2 bases and 4 bases respectively, with 12 bases between them. Germline CDR1 MGHRA, CDR2 YSYEKL. This CDR3 contains 15 residues. This CDR3 is CASSQQGLGNQPQHF. The CDR3, as DNA: TGCGCCAGCAGCCAACAGGGTTTAGGGAATCAGCCCCAGCATTTT.

This clonotype was observed a few times. V is TRBV15 and J is TRBJ1-3, with a possible D match to TRBD1 (5 bases). This CDR3 is 16 amino acids long. V lost 3 bases, J lost 0 bases, and 12 bases lay in between. In germline, CDR1 is LNHNV, CDR2 YYDKDF (reference sequence). The CDR3 sequence is CATSSSEGASGNTIYF. CDR3 nucleotides: TGTGCCACCAGCAGCTCGGAAGGGGCCTCTGGAAACACCATATATTTT.

The V call is TRBV4-2, the J call TRBJ2-3; maybe TRBD2 (6 bases). The CDR3 contains 17 residues. Germline V lookup: CDR1 LGHNA, CDR2 YNFKEQ. Deletions cut 4 bases from V and 0 bases from J, with 17 bases between. CDR3 DNA: TGTGCCAGCAGCCCTGGGGGTGCGGGGACTAGCACAGATACGCAGTATTTT. It codes for CASSPGGAGTSTDTQYF.

The chain uses TRBV6-2 or TRBV6-3 and TRBJ2-1; the match to TRBD2 covers 9 bases. J lost 5 bases, V lost 4 bases, and 15 bases had no gene match. This CDR3 has 18 residues. Germline V CDR1 and CDR2: MNHEY, SVGEGT. CDR3 DNA: TGTGCCAGCAGTTTACTCGTTCAATGGGGACTAGCTAACAATGAGCAGTTCTTC. Amino acids: CASSLLVQWGLANNEQFF.

This chain connects TRBV6-4 to TRBJ2-7; 7 bases match TRBD1. V trimming: 5 bases; J trimming: 4 bases; junction bases outside the gene matches: 8. This CDR3 spans 14 amino acids. Germline lookup yields CDR1 MRHNA and CDR2 SNTAGT. DNA for the CDR3: TGTGCCAGCAGTCCTGAACAGGGGTCTTACGAGCAGTACTTC. Translation gives CASSPEQGSYEQYF.

The genes are TRBV14 and TRBJ2-1, with no clear D. V dropped 2 bases and J dropped 6 bases, with 2 bases sitting between them. The CDR3 totals 11 residues. Germline V gene sequence: CDR1 SGHDN, CDR2 FVKESK. As DNA, the CDR3 is TGTGCCAGCAGCCAAACCAATGAGCAGTTCTTC. It yields the protein CASSQTNEQFF.

This clonotype was seen a few times. V gene TRBV5-4 combines with J gene TRBJ2-2; D ambiguous. This CDR3 has 16 residues. Trimming shortened V by 2 bases and J by 1 base, and 12 bases separated the two germline ends. CDR1 SGHNT and CDR2 YYREEE come from the germline V gene (reference sequence). CDR3 in amino acids: CASSFKGIKNTGELFF. Written as DNA, the CDR3 is TGTGCCAGCAGCTTTAAGGGCATCAAGAACACCGGGGAGCTGTTTTTT.

This clonotype was counted only a few times. J is TRBJ2-3 and V is TRBV7-2; 10 bases line up with TRBD2. Losses at the gene ends were 6 bases for V and 0 bases for J; bases not matched to a gene: 6. The CDR3 consists of 16 residues. Germline CDR1 reads SGHTA; CDR2 reads FQGNSA. CDR3 loop: CASRASGSYSTDTQYF. Here the CDR3 DNA reads TGTGCCAGCAGGGCTAGCGGGAGTTATAGCACAGATACGCAGTATTTT.

This clonotype was picked up a small number of times. V and J are TRBV11-2 and TRBJ2-3; 7 positions agree with TRBD2. The length of the CDR3 is 17 residues. CDR1 and CDR2 from the germline V gene are SGHAT and FQNNGV. The V and J ends lost 1 base and 0 bases, in that order; junction bases with no gene match: 7. The CDR3 protein is CASSLVKGGKSTDTQYF. CDR3 bases: TGTGCCAGCAGCTTAGTGAAGGGAGGGAAAAGCACAGATACGCAGTATTTT.

In DNA form, the CDR3 reads TGTGCCAGCAGGGAACCGGGACACCGTAATTCACCCCTCCACTTT. The encoded protein is CASREPGHRNSPLHF. The chain uses TRBV6-5 and TRBJ1-6; TRBD1 is a possible D gene (6 bases). Germline V gives CDR1 MNHEY, CDR2 SVGAGI. CDR3 length: 15 residues. Trimming cost V 6 bases and J 6 bases, with 15 bases left between them.

V usage is TRBV5-1 and J usage is TRBJ1-5, with TRBD1 matching 9 bases. The germline CDR1 and CDR2 sequences are SGHRS and YFSETQ. Trimming took 2 bases from V and 5 from J; bases not matched to a gene: 11. There are 17 residues in the CDR3. The CDR3 DNA follows: TGCGCCAGCAGCTTCCTTCCCGTGGACAGGGGATATCAGCCCCAGCATTTT. Amino acid sequence: CASSFLPVDRGYQPQHF.

V and J are TRBV7-3 and TRBJ2-3; D is unresolved. The CDR3 length is 15 residues. Germline CDR1 is SGHTA and CDR2 is FQGTGA. Trimming took 4 bases from V and 1 from J, leaving 12 bases between them. CDR3 loop: CASSSPASGTDTQYF. CDR3 bases: TGTGCCAGCAGCTCCCCCGCCAGCGGCACAGATACGCAGTATTTT.

The chain recombines TRBV5-5 with TRBJ2-7, with D unresolved. V lost 0 bases and J 3 bases, leaving 7 bases between the germline ends. Germline V CDR1 and CDR2: SGHKS, YYEKEE (reference sequence). The CDR3 sequence is 13 residues long. The chain's CDR3 is CASSLARFYEQYF. Written as DNA, the CDR3 is TGTGCCAGCAGCTTGGCCCGTTTCTACGAGCAGTACTTC.

The rearrangement uses TRBV4-1 and TRBJ1-6, with D perhaps TRBD1 (5 bases). The CDR3 runs to 16 residues. V dropped 0 bases and J dropped 6 bases, with 12 bases sitting between them. CDR1 is MGHRA, CDR2 YSYEKL, per germline. The CDR3 DNA is TGCGCCAGCAGCCAAGATTGGGGACCGTCTAATTCACCCCTCCACTTT. This sequence encodes CASSQDWGPSNSPLHF.

The table lists this clonotype with a few counts. This rearrangement joins TRBV5-6 to TRBJ2-7; 10 bases match TRBD1. From germline, CDR1 is SGHDT and CDR2 YYEEEE. The CDR3 extends over 16 amino acids. V gave up 0 bases and J gave up 4 bases; unmatched junction bases: 7. CDR3 in DNA: TGTGCCAGCAGCTTGGGGACAGGGGGGACTCGGTACGAGCAGTACTTC. Amino acids: CASSLGTGGTRYEQYF.

The chain recombines TRBV5-1 with TRBJ2-7; weak D call: TRBD1 (6 bases). Trimming pared 8 bases from V and 5 bases from J, leaving 17 bases between. The germline CDR1 and CDR2 sequences are SGHRS and YFSETQ. The length of the CDR3 is 13 residues. The CDR3 here is CASTRSRGHEQYF. The CDR3 bases are TGCGCCAGTACAAGAAGCAGGGGACACGAGCAGTACTTC.

The chain carries TRBV15 and TRBJ2-5; D gene uncertain. Germline CDR1 is LNHNV and CDR2 is YYDKDF (reference sequence). The CDR3 spans 13 residues. V dropped 3 bases and J dropped 5 bases, with 10 bases sitting between them. The CDR3 protein is CATSSRDSETQYF. For the CDR3, the DNA is TGTGCCACCAGCAGCCGTGATTCGGAGACCCAGTACTTC.

This clonotype has more than one count but fewer than ten. The chain carries TRBV7-2 and TRBJ2-4; D possibly uses TRBD1 or TRBD2 (5 bases each). Trimming removed 1 base at V and 8 bases at J, with 21 bases between. This CDR3 is 17 amino acids long. Germline V gene lookup returns CDR1 SGHTA and CDR2 FQGNSA. The CDR3 is CASSLGGDPVARYIQYF. The CDR3 bases are TGTGCCAGCAGCTTAGGAGGGGACCCCGTCGCGCGTTACATTCAGTACTTC. Complete variable domain (other parts from reference TRBV7-2 and TRBJ2-4): GAGVSQSPSNKVTEKGKDVELRCDPISGHTALYWYRQSLGQGLEFLIYFQGNSAPDKSGLPSDRFSAERTGGSVSTLTIQRTQQEDSAVYLCASSLGGDPVARYIQYFGAGTRLSVL.

This clonotype was seen only a few times. The genes are TRBV20-1 and TRBJ2-7; TRBD2 aligns across 14 bases. From germline, CDR1 is DFQATT and CDR2 SNEGSKA (reference sequence). V gave up 5 bases and J gave up 7 bases; unmatched junction bases: 25. This CDR3 is 20 amino acids long. CDR3 amino acids: CSASWGLAGDGRAYPGEQYF. CDR3 DNA sequence: TGCAGTGCTTCCTGGGGACTAGCGGGAGATGGTAGAGCCTACCCAGGGGAGCAGTACTTC.